The clone carrying this TCR beta chain was detected ten times or more. Time point meaning: after trial treatment. Treatment given: LDRT plus nivolumab, ipilimumab, low-dose cyclophosphamide and aspirin (RACIN trial). As their treatment, donors received nivolumab, ipilimumab, aspirin, low-dose cyclophosphamide and low-dose radiotherapy. Eligible patients had advanced solid tumors lacking tumor-infiltrating lymphocytes. This CDR3 is 17 amino acids long. V dropped 4 bases and J dropped 7; count of bases not matched to a gene: 18. Germline V gives CDR1 DFQATT, CDR2 SNEGSKA (reference sequence). The data belong to a study of low-dose radiotherapy and immunotherapy resistance in tumors. Across the study: Patients took aspirin 300 mg by mouth once daily. This continued for four cycles, starting on cycle 1 day 1.

TRAV- and TRBV-specific primers primed first-strand cDNA, covering alpha and beta chains. The TCRs were subjected to amplification over approximately 18 PCR cycles employing a constant-region primer in conjunction with a V-primer adapter. In TCRdb, the reads were re-called with MiXCR into one record per CDR3 protein. The table lists about 84,000 distinct CDR3 sequences, over 15% of them singletons. The sequences come from PBMCs, collected after low-dose radiotherapy plus immunotherapy. The rearrangement joins TRBV20-1 to TRBJ2-7, with 11 bases aligning to TRBD2. The TCR originated in a male donor with prostate cancer. This CDR3 reads CSATNPIVLAGGGEQYF. The CDR3 bases are TGCAGTGCTACGAACCCCATTGTTTTAGCGGGAGGGGGGGAGCAGTACTTC.